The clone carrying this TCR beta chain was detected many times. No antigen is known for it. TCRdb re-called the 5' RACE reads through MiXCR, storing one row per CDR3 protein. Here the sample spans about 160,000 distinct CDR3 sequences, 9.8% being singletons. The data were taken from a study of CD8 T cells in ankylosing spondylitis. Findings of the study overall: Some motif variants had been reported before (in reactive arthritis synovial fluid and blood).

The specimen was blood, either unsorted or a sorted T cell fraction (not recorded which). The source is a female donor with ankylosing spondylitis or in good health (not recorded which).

This chain's CDR3 is CSVEGLGEYTQYF. The CDR3 region has the DNA TGCAGCGTGGAGGGCCTGGGGGAATATACGCAGTATTTT. The genes are TRBV29-1 and TRBJ2-3, with D possibly TRBD2 on 6 matching bases. Germline V gene data show CDR1 as SQVTM and CDR2 as ANQGSEA. This CDR3 is 13 amino acids long. Trimming left V 6 bases short and J 7 bases short, with 17 bases between.